The sequence of this TCR beta chain was determined in a study of response to subunit inactivated influenza vaccine. Overall study results and limits: Authors suggested seasonal influenza vaccinations each recruit few new T cells.

TCRdb redid the calling of the RT-PCR reads with MiXCR, one entry per CDR3 protein. The sample yields about 700,000 distinct CDR3 sequences, 14% seen once. Germline V gives CDR1 MGHDK, CDR2 SYGVNS. This CDR3 contains 14 residues. As regards this clonotype: Antigen specificity is unknown.

The sequence was collected from a man aged 50-59 years who received an inactivated influenza vaccine. The chain has TRBV25-1 and TRBJ2-2; D is possibly TRBD1 (7 bases). Material: PBMCs from blood, obtained 14 days before vaccination. The chain's CDR3 is CASRWQGGTGELFF. Written as DNA, the CDR3 is TGTGCGTCTCGCTGGCAGGGGGGAACCGGGGAGCTGTTTTTT.